These 4 T cell receptor beta chains were all obtained from the same sample, sequenced in a study of CD8 T cells in ankylosing spondylitis. TCRdb reprocessed the 5' RACE reads with MiXCR, giving one entry per CDR3 protein. This table has 380,000 or so distinct CDR3 sequences, roughly 20% appearing once. The sequenced sample was blood, either unsorted or a sorted T cell fraction (not recorded which). These receptors were obtained from a male donor with ankylosing spondylitis or in good health (not recorded which).

The chain uses TRBV6-5 and TRBJ2-7; D possibly matches TRBD1 or TRBD2 (5 bases each). The CDR3 contains 16 residues. Germline lookup yields CDR1 MNHEY and CDR2 SVGAGI. V was cut by 0 bases and J by 0 bases, with 12 bases left in between. CDR3 bases: TGTGCCAGCAGTTACTCGATGCTCGGGACCTCCTACGAGCAGTACTTC. The encoded protein is CASSYSMLGTSYEQYF.

The chain joins TRBV7-9 to TRBJ1-2, with D unresolved. V was shortened by 1 base and J by 8 bases, with 8 bases between the two germline ends. This CDR3 comprises 12 residues. CDR1 is SEHNR, CDR2 FQNEAQ, per germline (reference sequence). For the CDR3, the DNA is TGTGCCAGCAGCTTAGGGATTGGCGGCTACACCTTC. This gives the protein CASSLGIGGYTF.

This clonotype was seen more than once but under ten times. The chain uses TRBV29-1 and TRBJ2-6, with D perhaps matching TRBD2 (8 bases). V was shortened by 0 bases and J by 0 bases, with 21 bases between the two germline ends. The CDR3 totals 20 residues. Germline CDR1 is SQVTM and CDR2 is ANQGSEA. The CDR3: CSVEDRGLSGAVSGANVLTF. CDR3 nucleotide sequence: TGCAGCGTTGAAGATAGGGGGCTTAGCGGGGCCGTCTCTGGGGCCAACGTCCTGACTTTC.

The CDR3 sequence is CASSTGTASYNEQFF. The DNA of the CDR3 is TGTGCCAGCAGTACCGGGACCGCCTCCTACAATGAGCAGTTCTTC. The rearrangement links TRBV12-3 or TRBV12-4 to TRBJ2-1; D tentatively fits TRBD1 or TRBD2 (5 bases each). Trimming took 5 bases from V and 0 from J, leaving 11 bases between them. This CDR3 is built from 15 residues.